The present T cell receptor beta chain was sequenced within a study of blood T cell repertoires in COVID-19. Study summary: Both acute and convalescent COVID-19 samples were obtained from the United States, Italy and Spain. From T cells, B-cell-depleted T cells, or PBMCs came the material, which was cDNA or gDNA.

Source study methods: Using reference gene primer amplification, nucleated cell counts were estimated. Libraries were prepared by immunoSEQ multiplex PCR; TCRdb keeps only in-frame clonotypes and omits some of them. The V and J calls and clone size are taken from that table; D and trimming were inferred from the DNA. The data contain just over 90,000 clones, almost 80% of them singletons. Trimming took 0 bases from V and 5 from J, leaving 10 bases between them. The germline V gene encodes CDR1 LNHDA and CDR2 SQIVND (reference sequence). The CDR3 contains 14 residues. This TCR came from a human donor in a cohort sampled during active COVID-19. The sequencing input was peripheral blood. The V gene is TRBV19, the J gene TRBJ1-1; possibly TRBD1 for D (5 bases). The CDR3 coding sequence is TGTGCCAGTAGTATAGATCATAGGGGAACTGAAGCTTTCTTT. This translates into CASSIDHRGTEAFF.